This passage covers 9 T cell receptor beta chains from one sample sequenced in a study of Graves' ophthalmopathy and Graves' hyperthyroidism. Scientists amplified the TCR beta CDR3 regions from RNA transcripts. Second-round multiplex PCR followed a first-round RT-PCR using HTBI primers. TCRdb itself ran the multiplex PCR reads through MiXCR, one entry per CDR3 protein. The sample lists over a million distinct CDR3 sequences; roughly 35% were seen once. Sequenced input: peripheral blood or thyroid tissue (not recorded which). These receptors all stem from an adult man with Graves' hyperthyroidism.

The J gene is TRBJ2-7, the V gene TRBV19; the D is unclear. Germline V CDR1 and CDR2: LNHDA, SQIVND (reference sequence). V gave up 3 bases and J gave up 4 bases, with 22 bases separating them. This CDR3 comprises 17 residues. The CDR3 nucleotides are TGTGCCAGTAGTATGAGAAAGGGTTTTACGGCCCCTTACGAGCAGTACTTC. Amino acid sequence: CASSMRKGFTAPYEQYF.

This rearrangement joins TRBV3-2 to TRBJ2-7. TRBV3-2 is a documented pseudogene. The CDR3 runs 15 residues. CDR3 protein: CASSQDLTVPYEQYF. The DNA for the CDR3 is TGTGCCAGCAGCCAAGATCTCACAGTACCCTACGAGCAGTACTTC.

This clonotype has more than one count but fewer than ten. The V gene is TRBV7-8, the J gene TRBJ2-7; D is perhaps TRBD2 (6 bases). From germline, CDR1 is SGHVS and CDR2 FQNEAQ. The CDR3 is made up of 15 amino acids. V lost 5 bases, J lost 0 bases, and 14 bases lay in between. CDR3 sequence: CASSPLAVSSYEQYF. CDR3 DNA: TGTGCCAGCAGCCCGTTAGCGGTAAGCTCCTACGAGCAGTACTTC.

This clonotype has a count of ten or more. The rearrangement joins TRBV15 to TRBJ2-5; the match to TRBD1 covers 7 bases. The ends lost 0 bases at V and 5 bases at J; junction bases unmatched: 12. This CDR3 has 17 amino acids. The germline V gene encodes CDR1 LNHNV and CDR2 YYDKDF (reference sequence). CDR3 sequence: CATSRDFYRQGDETQYF. The CDR3 DNA follows: TGTGCCACCAGCAGAGATTTCTATAGGCAGGGGGACGAGACCCAGTACTTC. Full variable domain (rest looked up from reference TRBV15 and TRBJ2-5): DAMVIQNPRYQVTQFGKPVTLSCSQTLNHNVMYWYQQKSSQAPKLLFHYYDKDFNNEADTPDNFQSRRPNTSFCFLDIRSPGLGDTAMYLCATSRDFYRQGDETQYFGPGTRLLVL.

The chain carries TRBV11-3 and TRBJ2-2; tentatively, D is TRBD1 or TRBD2 (7 bases each). This CDR3 is 15 amino acids long. The germline V gene has CDR1 SGHNT and CDR2 YENEEA. V was clipped by 3 bases and J by 4 bases, with 12 bases between them. The CDR3 is CASSFRGGRTGELFF. The CDR3 coding sequence is TGTGCCAGCAGCTTCAGGGGGGGCCGCACCGGGGAGCTGTTTTTT.

This clonotype has a count of ten or more. V gene TRBV20-1 combines with J gene TRBJ1-1; maybe TRBD1 (6 bases). V dropped 6 bases and J dropped 0 bases, with 8 bases sitting between them. The CDR3 covers 12 residues. The germline gives CDR1 DFQATT, CDR2 SNEGSKA (reference sequence). In DNA, the CDR3 is TGCAGTGCCGGGGGCATGAACACTGAAGCTTTCTTT. This translates into CSAGGMNTEAFF.

The V gene is TRBV9, the J gene TRBJ2-2, with TRBD2 matching 11 bases. J lost 5 bases, V lost 3 bases, and 9 bases had no gene match. Looked up from germline, CDR1 is SGDLS and CDR2 is YYNGEE. This CDR3 contains 17 residues. The CDR3 here is CASSATSGSVGTGELFF. The CDR3 nucleotides read TGTGCCAGCAGCGCCACTAGCGGGAGCGTCGGGACCGGGGAGCTGTTTTTT.

This clonotype was observed at least ten times. The rearrangement links TRBV20-1 to TRBJ2-7; 8 positions match TRBD2. Trimming at V came to 2 bases and at J to 7 bases, leaving 10 bases not matched to a gene. The CDR3 has 14 amino acids. Germline V lookup: CDR1 DFQATT, CDR2 SNEGSKA (reference sequence). As DNA, the CDR3 is TGCAGTGCTAGAATGGAGCGGGAGTCGGGTGAGCAGTACTTC. Protein product: CSARMERESGEQYF.

The rearrangement joins TRBV10-2 to TRBJ1-6; D unclear. This CDR3 is 12 amino acids long. Trimming took 3 bases from V and 15 from J, leaving 12 bases between them. Germline V gene data show CDR1 as WSHSY and CDR2 as SAAADI. The CDR3 DNA follows: TGCGCCAGCAGTGAAGGAGGGTTCGGCCTCCACTTT. Its translation is CASSEGGFGLHF.